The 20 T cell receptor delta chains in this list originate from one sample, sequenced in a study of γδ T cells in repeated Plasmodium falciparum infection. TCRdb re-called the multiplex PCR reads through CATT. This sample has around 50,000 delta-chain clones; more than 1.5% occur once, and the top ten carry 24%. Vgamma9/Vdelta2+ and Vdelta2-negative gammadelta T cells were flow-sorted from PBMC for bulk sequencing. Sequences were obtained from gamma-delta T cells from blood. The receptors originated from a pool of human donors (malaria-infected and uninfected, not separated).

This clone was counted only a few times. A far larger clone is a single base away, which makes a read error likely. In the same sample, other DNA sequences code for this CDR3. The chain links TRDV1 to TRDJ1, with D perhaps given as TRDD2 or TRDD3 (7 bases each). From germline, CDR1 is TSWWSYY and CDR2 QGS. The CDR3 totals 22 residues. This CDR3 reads CALGALGGFLTWGKPYTDKLIF. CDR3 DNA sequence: TGTGCCCTTGGGGCCCTCGGAGGCTTCCTAACGTGGGGGAAGCCTTACACCGATAAACTCATCTTT.

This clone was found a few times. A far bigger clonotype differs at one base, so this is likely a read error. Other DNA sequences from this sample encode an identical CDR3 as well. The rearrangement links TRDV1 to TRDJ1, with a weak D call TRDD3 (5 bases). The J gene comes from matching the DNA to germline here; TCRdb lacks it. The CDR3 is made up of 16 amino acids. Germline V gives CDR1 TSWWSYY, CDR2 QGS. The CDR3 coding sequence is TGCGCTCTTGGGGAACTTATCCCCCAAAAGGAGGGTAAACTCATCTTT. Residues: CALGELIPQKEGKLIF.

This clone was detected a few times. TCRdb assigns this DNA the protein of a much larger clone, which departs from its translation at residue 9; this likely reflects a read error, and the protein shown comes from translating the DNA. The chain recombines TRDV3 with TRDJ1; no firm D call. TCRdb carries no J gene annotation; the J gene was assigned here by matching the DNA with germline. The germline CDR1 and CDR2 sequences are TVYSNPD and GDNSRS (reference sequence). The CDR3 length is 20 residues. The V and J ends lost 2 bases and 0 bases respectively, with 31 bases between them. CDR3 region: CAFPQLRIEGPRKYTDKLIF. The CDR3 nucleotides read TGTGCCTTTCCACAACTACGCATTGAGGGTCCACGAAAGTACACCGATAAACTCATCTTT.

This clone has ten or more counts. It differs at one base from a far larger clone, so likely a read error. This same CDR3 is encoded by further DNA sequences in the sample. CDR3 sequence reads: CACDMVGFLPNLPAGAYTDKLIF. CDR3 DNA: TGTGCCTGTGACATGGTCGGGTTCCTCCCAAACCTTCCTGCTGGAGCGTACACCGATAAACTCATCTTT. V gene TRDV2 combines with J gene TRDJ1; TRDD2 matches 7 bases. No J gene is reported in TCRdb; it was inferred here by comparing the DNA with germline. V was clipped by 2 bases and J by 0 bases; unmatched bases: 29. The V gene's germline CDR1 is GEAIGNYY and CDR2 EKD. The CDR3 has 23 amino acids.

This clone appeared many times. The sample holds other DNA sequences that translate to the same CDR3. CDR3 sequence reads: CALGDGRFLFLGGMGDRAREDGKLIF. The CDR3 nucleotides read TGTGCTCTTGGGGACGGCCGCTTCCTTTTCCTTGGAGGGATGGGGGATCGTGCACGAGAAGACGGTAAACTCATCTTT. The chain recombines TRDV1 with TRDJ1; 8 bases fit TRDD3. The J gene was missing in TCRdb and was found by matching the end of the DNA to germline. V lost 3 bases, J lost 7 bases, and 43 bases stayed unmatched. This CDR3 contains 26 residues. Germline V gene sequence: CDR1 TSWWSYY, CDR2 QGS.

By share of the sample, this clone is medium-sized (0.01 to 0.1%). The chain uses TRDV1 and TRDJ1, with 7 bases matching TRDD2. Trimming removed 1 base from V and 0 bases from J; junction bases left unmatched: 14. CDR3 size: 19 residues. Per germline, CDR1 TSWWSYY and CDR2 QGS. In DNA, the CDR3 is TGTGCTCTTGGGGAACCCCTCGCCTTCCTCTATTCCTACACCGATAAACTCATCTTT. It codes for CALGEPLAFLYSYTDKLIF.

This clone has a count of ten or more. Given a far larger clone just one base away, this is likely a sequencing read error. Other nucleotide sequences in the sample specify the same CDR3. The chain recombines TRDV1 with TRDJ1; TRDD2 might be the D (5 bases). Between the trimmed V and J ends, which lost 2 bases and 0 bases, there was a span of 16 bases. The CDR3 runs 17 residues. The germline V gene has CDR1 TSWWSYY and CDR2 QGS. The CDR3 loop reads CALGEDPSLIYTDKLIF. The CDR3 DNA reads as TGTGCTCTTGGGGAAGACCCTTCTCTCATCTACACCGATAAACTCATCTTT.

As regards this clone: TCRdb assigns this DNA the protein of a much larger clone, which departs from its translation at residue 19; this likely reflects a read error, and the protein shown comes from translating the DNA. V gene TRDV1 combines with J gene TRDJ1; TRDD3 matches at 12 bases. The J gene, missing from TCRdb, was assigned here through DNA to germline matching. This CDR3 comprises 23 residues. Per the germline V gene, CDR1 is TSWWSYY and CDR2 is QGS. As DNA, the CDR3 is TGTGCTCTTGGGGAACCTCGGTCCGCCTCACAGGGATACTGGGGGATACTGACCGGTAAACTCATCTTT. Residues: CALGEPRSASQGYWGILTGKLIF.

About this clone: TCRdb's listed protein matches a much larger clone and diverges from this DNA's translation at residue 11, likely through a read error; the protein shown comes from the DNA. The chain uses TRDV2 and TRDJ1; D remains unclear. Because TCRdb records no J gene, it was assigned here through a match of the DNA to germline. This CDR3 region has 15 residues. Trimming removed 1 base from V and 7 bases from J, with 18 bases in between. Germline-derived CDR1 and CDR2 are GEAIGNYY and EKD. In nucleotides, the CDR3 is TGTGCCTGTGACACACTTTTGGGAGGAAGCGTTAAACTCATCTTT. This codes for CACDTLLGGSVKLIF.

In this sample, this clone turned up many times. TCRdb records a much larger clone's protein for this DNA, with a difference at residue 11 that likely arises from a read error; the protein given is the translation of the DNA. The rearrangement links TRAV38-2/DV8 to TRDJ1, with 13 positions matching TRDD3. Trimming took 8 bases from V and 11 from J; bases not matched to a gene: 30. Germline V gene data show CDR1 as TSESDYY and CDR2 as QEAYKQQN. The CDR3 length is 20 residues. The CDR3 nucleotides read TGTGCTTACGGAGGGAGCCTTCCTATGGCCACGAACTGGGGGATACGAAGGCTCATCTTT. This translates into CAYGGSLPMATNWGIRRLIF.

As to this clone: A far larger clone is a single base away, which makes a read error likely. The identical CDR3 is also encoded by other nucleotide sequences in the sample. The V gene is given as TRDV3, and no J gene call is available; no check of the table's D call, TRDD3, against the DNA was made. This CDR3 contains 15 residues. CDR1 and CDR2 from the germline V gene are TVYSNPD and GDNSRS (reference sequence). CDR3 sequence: CAFQGWGRYTDKLIF. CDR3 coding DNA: TGTGCCTTTCAAGGCTGGGGGAGGTACACCGATAAACTCATCTTC.

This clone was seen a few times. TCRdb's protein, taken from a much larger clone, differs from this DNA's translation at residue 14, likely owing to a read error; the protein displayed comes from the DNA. The CDR3, as DNA: TGTGCTCTTGGGGAACGACCCCCCCTCCTCCCCCCGGGTACACGTATCACCGATAAACTCATCTTT. It codes for CALGERPPLLPPGTRITDKLIF. The genes are TRDV1 and TRDJ1; D not resolved. The J gene, absent from TCRdb, was called here by matching the DNA to germline. Trimming removed 1 base from V and 1 base from J, with 31 bases in between. The CDR3 totals 22 residues. The germline V gene encodes CDR1 TSWWSYY and CDR2 QGS.

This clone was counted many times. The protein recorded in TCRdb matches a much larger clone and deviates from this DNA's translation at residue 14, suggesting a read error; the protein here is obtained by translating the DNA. DNA for the CDR3: TGTGCTCTTTGTCTGATCCATGACTGGCGTCGGGACCATAGACTCATCTTT. This sequence encodes CALCLIHDWRRDHRLIF. The rearrangement joins TRDV1 to TRDJ1, with a possible D match to TRDD3 (5 bases). Trimming shortened V by 8 bases and J by 10 bases, and 32 bases separated the two germline ends. Per germline, CDR1 TSWWSYY and CDR2 QGS. The CDR3 is made up of 17 amino acids.

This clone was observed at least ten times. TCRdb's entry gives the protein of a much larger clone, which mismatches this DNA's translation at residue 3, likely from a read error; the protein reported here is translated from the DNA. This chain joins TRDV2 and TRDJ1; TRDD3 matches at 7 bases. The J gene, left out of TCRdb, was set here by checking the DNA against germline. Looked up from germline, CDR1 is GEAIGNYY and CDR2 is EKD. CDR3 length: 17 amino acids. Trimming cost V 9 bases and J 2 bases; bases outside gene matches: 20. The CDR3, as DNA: TGTGCCCGTGGGGGGGATCGGGGGGAGAAGACAACCGATAAACTCATCTTT. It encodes CARGGDRGEKTTDKLIF.

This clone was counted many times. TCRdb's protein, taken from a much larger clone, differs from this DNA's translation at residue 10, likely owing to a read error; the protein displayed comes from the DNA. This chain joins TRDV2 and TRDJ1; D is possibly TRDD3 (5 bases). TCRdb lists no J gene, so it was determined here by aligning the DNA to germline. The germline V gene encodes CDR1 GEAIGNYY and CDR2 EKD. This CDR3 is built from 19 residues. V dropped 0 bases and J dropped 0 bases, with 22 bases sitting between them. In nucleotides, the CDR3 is TGTGCCTGTGACACCGTCTCGGGGGGGTTCCCGAGCCACACCGATAAACTCATCTTT. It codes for CACDTVSGGFPSHTDKLIF.

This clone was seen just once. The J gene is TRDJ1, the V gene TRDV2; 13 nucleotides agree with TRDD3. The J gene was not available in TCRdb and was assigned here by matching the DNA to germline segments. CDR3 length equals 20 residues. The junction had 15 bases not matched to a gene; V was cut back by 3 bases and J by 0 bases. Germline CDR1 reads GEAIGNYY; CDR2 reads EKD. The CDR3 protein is CACDGVLGDTPLSYTDKLIF. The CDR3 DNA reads TGTGCCTGTGACGGTGTACTGGGGGATACGCCGCTATCGTACACCGATAAACTCATCTTT.

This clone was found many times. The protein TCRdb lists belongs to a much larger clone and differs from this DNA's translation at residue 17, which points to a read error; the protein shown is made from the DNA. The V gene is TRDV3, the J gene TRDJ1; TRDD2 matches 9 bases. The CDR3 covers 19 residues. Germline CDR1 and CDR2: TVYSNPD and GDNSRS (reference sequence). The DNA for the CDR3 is TGTGCCTTTAAAGAAGGGCCCGAGAGCCTTCCTACGAGGTCCGATAAACCCATCTTT. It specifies CAFKEGPESLPTRSDKPIF.

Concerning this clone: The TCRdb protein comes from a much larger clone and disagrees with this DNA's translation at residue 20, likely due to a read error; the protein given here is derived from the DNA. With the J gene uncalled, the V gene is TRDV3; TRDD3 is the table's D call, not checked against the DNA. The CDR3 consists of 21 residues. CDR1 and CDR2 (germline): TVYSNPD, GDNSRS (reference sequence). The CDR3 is CAFHGVPRKGTNQKYTDKLTF. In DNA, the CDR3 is TGTGCCTTCCATGGGGTCCCACGAAAGGGGACCAACCAGAAATACACCGATAAACTCACCTTT.

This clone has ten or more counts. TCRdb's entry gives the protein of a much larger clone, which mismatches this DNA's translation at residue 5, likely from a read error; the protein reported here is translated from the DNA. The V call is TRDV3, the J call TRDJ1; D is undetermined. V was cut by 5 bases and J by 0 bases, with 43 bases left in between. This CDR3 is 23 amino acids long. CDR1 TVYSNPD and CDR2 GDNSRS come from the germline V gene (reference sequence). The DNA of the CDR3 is TGTGCCAGACGAGGACTGCAGCCTTACCCCATCCCCCTCAAAGCCCCGTACACCGATAAACTCATCTTT. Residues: CARRGLQPYPIPLKAPYTDKLIF.

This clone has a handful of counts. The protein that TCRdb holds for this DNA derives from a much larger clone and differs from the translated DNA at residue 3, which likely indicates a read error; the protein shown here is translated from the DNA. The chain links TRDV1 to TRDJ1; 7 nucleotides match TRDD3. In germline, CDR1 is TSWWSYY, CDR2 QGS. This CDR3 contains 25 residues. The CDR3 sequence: CARGEPLFEDPNWGPPRILTDKLIF. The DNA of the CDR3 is TGTGCTCGTGGGGAACCTCTTTTTGAAGACCCGAACTGGGGTCCCCCGAGGATCCTCACCGATAAACTCATCTTT.